This T cell receptor beta chain is from a study of Graves' ophthalmopathy and Graves' hyperthyroidism. Turning to the study itself: Peripheral blood collection took place at initial diagnosis, before any treatment. Study results and limitations: The majority of expanded thyroid clonotypes above 0.001 frequency also occurred in blood. In predicting ophthalmopathy progression, the model reached roughly 71% sensitivity and 72% to 85% specificity.

The CDR3 covers 15 residues. Germline-derived CDR1 and CDR2 are MNHEY and SVGAGI. Trimming removed 6 bases from V and 5 bases from J; junction bases left unmatched: 11. Amplified material comprised TCR beta CDR3 regions derived from RNA transcripts. HTBI primers primed a first-round RT-PCR, and a second-round multiplex PCR followed. One entry per CDR3 protein, called by TCRdb with MiXCR from the multiplex PCR reads. The sample lists roughly 700,000 distinct CDR3 sequences; roughly 40% were seen once. The diagnosis combined clinical symptoms, thyroxine, TRAb, thyroid ultrasound and orbital computed tomography scans. This clonotype was observed a few times. Its antigen remains unknown.

The receptor was derived from an adult man with Graves' ophthalmopathy. This rearrangement joins TRBV6-5 to TRBJ2-7, with 9 nucleotides matching TRBD1. Sequencing was performed on peripheral blood. The CDR3 is CASRSGGTGPHEQYF. In DNA, the CDR3 is TGTGCCAGCAGGTCTGGAGGGACAGGGCCCCACGAGCAGTACTTC.